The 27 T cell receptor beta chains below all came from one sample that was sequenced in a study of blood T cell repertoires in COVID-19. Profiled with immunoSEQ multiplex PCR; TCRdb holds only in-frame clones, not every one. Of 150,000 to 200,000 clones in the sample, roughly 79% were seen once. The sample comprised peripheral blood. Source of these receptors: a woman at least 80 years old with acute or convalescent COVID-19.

The CDR3 loop reads CASSAVPYYGYTF. The CDR3 region has the DNA TGCGCCAGCAGTGCGGTACCTTACTATGGCTACACCTTC. The J gene is TRBJ1-2, the V gene TRBV10-1; no clear D. CDR1 is WNHNN and CDR2 is SYGVQD in the germline V gene (reference sequence). Trimming cost V 4 bases and J 3 bases, with 9 bases left between them. This CDR3 contains 13 residues.

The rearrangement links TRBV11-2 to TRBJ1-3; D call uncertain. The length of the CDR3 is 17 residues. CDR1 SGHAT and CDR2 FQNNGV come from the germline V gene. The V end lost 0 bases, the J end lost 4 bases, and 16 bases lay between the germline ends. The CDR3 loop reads CASSLDPRGVSGNTIYF. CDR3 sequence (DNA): TGTGCCAGCAGCTTAGATCCCCGCGGGGTATCCGGAAACACCATATATTTT.

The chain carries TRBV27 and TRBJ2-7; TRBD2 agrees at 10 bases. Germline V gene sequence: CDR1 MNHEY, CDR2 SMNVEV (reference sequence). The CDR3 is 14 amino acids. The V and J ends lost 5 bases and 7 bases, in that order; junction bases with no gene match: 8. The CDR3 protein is CASSSLAGVEEQYF. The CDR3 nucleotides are TGTGCCAGCAGTAGCCTAGCGGGAGTAGAAGAGCAGTACTTC.

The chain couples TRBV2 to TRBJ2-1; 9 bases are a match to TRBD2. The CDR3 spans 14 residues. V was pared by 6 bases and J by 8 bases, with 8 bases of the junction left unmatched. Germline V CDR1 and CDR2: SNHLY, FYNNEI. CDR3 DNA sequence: TGTGCCAGCAGGAAAAGCGGGGGGCGGGATGAGCAGTTCTTC. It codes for CASRKSGGRDEQFF.

The CDR3 DNA follows: TGTGCCAGCAGCCAAAGGAGGGGGCTAGCGGGAGATGAGCAGTTCTTC. It encodes CASSQRRGLAGDEQFF. J is TRBJ2-1 and V is TRBV3-1 (or the pseudogene TRBV3-2); 10 nucleotides align to TRBD2. V dropped 2 bases and J dropped 8; count of bases not matched to a gene: 9. CDR3 length equals 16 residues. CDR1 is LGHDT, CDR2 YNNKEL, per germline (reference sequence).

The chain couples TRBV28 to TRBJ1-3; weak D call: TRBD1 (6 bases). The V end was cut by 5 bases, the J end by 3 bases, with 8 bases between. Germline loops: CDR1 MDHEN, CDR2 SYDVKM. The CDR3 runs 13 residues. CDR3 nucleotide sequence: TGTGCCAGCAGTCCGACAGGTGGAAACACCATATATTTT. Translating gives CASSPTGGNTIYF.

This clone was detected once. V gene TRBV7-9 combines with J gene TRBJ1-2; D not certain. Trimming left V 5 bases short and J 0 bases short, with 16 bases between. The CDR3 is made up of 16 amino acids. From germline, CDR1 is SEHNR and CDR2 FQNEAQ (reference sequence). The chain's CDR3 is CASSPDVGLANYGYTF. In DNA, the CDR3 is TGTGCCAGCAGCCCTGATGTCGGTTTAGCTAACTATGGCTACACCTTC.

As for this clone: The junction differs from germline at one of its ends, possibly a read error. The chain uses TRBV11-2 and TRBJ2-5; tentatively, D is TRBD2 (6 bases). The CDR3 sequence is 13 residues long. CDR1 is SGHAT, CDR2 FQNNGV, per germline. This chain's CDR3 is CASGLRGQETQYF. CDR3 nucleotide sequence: TGTGCCAGCGGCTTGCGGGGACAAGAGACCCAGTACTTC.

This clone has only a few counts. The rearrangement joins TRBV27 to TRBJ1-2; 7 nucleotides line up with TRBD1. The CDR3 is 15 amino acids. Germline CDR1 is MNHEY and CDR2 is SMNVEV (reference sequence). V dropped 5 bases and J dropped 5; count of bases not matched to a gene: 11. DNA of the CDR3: TGTGCCAGCAGTCGGTCGAAGGGGGCGGAGTATGGCTACACCTTC. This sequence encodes CASSRSKGAEYGYTF.

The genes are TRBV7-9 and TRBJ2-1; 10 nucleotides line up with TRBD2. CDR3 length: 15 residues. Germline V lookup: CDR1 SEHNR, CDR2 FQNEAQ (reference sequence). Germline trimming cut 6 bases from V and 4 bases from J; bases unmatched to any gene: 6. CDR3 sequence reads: CASRESSGRYNEQFF. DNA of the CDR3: TGTGCCAGCAGGGAGAGTAGCGGGAGGTACAATGAGCAGTTCTTC.

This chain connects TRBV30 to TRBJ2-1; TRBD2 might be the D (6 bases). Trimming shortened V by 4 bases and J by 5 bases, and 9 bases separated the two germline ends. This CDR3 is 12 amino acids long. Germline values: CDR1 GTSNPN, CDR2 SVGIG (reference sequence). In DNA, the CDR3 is TGTGCCTGGACTAGCGAAGACAATGAGCAGTTCTTC. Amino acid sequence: CAWTSEDNEQFF.

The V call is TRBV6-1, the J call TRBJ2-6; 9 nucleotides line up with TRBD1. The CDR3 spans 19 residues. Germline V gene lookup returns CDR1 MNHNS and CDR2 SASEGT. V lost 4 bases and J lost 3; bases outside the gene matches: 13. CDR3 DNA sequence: TGTGCCAGCAGTGTACTCCGGGACAGGGCCCTAGGTGGGGCCAACGTCCTGACTTTC. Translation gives CASSVLRDRALGGANVLTF.

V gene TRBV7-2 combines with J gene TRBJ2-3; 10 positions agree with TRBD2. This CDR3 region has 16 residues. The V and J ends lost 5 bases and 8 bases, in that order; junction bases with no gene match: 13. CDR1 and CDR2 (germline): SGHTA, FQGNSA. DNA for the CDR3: TGTGCCAGCAGCGTAACTAGCGGGGTGGGGATGGGTACGCAGTATTTT. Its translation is CASSVTSGVGMGTQYF.

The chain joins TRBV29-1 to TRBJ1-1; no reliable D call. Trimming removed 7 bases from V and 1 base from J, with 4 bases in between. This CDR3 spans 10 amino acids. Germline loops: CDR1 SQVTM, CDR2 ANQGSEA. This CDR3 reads CSGENTEAFF. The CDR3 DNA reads TGCAGCGGCGAGAACACTGAAGCTTTCTTT.

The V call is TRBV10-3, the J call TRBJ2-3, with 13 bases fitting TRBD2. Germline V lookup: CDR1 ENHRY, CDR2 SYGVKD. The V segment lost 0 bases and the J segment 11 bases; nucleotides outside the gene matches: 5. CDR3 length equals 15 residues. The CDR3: CAISESLAGGHGQYF. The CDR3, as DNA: TGTGCCATCAGTGAGTCACTAGCGGGAGGGCATGGGCAGTATTTT.

This CDR3 reads CASSQGELAGGETQYF. The CDR3, as DNA: TGTGCCAGCAGCCAAGGGGAACTAGCGGGAGGAGAGACCCAGTACTTC. The V and J genes are TRBV3-1 (or the pseudogene TRBV3-2) and TRBJ2-5, with 12 bases that match TRBD2. Germline CDR1 LGHDT, CDR2 YNNKEL (reference sequence). V shed 1 base, J shed 4 bases, and the junction held 4 bases outside the gene matches. The CDR3 runs to 16 residues.

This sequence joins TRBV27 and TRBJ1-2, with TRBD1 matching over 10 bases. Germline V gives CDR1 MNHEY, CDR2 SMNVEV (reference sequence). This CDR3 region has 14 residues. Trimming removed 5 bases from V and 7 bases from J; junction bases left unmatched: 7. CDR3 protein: CASSLSGTGVGYTF. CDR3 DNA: TGTGCCAGCAGTCTTTCCGGGACAGGGGTTGGCTACACCTTC.

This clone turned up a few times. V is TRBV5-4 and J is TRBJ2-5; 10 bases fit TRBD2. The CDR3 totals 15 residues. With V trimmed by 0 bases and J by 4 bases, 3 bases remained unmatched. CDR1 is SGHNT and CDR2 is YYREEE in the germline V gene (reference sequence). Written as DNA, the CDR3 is TGTGCCAGCAGCTTGGTCCTAGCGGGAGCAGAGACCCAGTACTTC. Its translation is CASSLVLAGAETQYF.

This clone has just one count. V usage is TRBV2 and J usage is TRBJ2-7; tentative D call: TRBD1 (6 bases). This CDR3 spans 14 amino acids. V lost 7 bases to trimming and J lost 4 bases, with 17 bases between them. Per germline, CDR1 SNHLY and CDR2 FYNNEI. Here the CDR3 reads CASKNEQGGYEQYF. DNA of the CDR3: TGTGCCAGCAAGAATGAACAGGGCGGGTACGAGCAGTACTTC.

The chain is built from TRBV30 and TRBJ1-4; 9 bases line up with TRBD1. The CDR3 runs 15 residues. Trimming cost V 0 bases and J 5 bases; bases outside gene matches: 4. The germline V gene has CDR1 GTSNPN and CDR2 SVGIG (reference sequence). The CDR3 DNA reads TGTGCCTGGAGTGTTCAAACAGGGGGCAATGAAAAACTGTTTTTT. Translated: CAWSVQTGGNEKLFF. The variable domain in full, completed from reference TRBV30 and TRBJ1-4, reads SQTIHQWPATLVQPVGSPLSLECTVEGTSNPNLYWYRQAAGRGLQLLFYSVGIGQISSEVPQNLSASRPQDRQFILSSKKLLLSDSGFYLCAWSVQTGGNEKLFFGSGTQLSVL.

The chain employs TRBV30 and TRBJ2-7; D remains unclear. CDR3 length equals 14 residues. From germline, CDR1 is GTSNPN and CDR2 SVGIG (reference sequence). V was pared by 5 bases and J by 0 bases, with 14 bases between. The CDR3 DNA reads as TGTGCCTGGGGTTCTCCCTACAGCTCCTACGAGCAGTACTTC. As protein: CAWGSPYSSYEQYF.

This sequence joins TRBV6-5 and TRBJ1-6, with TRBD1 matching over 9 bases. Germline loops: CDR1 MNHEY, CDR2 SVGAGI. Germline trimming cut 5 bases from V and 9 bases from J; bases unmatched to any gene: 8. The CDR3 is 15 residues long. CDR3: CASSTPGQGFSPLHF. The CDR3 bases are TGTGCCAGCAGTACACCGGGACAGGGCTTTTCACCCCTCCACTTT.

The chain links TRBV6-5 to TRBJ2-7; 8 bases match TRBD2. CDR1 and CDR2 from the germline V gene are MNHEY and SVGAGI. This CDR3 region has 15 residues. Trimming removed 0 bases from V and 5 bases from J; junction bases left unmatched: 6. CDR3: CASSYSLAGGHEQYF. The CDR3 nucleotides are TGTGCCAGCAGTTACTCCCTCGCGGGAGGCCACGAGCAGTACTTC.

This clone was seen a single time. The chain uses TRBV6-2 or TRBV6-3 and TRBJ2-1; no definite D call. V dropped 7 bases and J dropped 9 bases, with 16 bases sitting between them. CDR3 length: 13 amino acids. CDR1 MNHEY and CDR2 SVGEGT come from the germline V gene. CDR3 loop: CASTPIGQIEQFF. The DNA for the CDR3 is TGTGCCAGCACCCCGATTGGGCAGATTGAGCAGTTCTTC.

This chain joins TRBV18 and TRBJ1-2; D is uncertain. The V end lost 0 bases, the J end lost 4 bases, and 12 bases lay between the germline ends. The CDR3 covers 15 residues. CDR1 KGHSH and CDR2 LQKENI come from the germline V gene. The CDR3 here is CASSPPWQFSYGYTF. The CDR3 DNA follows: TGTGCCAGCTCACCACCTTGGCAGTTCAGCTATGGCTACACCTTC. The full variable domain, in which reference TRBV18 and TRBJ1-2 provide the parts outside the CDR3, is NAGVMQNPRHLVRRRGQEARLRCSPMKGHSHVYWYRQLPEEGLKFMVYLQKENIIDESGMPKERFSAEFPKEGPSILRIQQVVRGDSAAYFCASSPPWQFSYGYTFGSGTRLTVV.

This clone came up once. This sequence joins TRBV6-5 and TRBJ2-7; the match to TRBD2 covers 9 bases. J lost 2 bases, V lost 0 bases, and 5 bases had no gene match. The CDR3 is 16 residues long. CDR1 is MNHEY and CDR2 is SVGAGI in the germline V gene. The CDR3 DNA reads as TGTGCCAGCAGTTACTCGAATGGACTAGCGACCTACGAGCAGTACTTC. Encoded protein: CASSYSNGLATYEQYF.

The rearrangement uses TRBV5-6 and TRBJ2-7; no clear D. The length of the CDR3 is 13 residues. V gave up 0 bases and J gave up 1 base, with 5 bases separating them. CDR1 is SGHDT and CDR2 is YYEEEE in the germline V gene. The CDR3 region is CASSLEQSYEQYF. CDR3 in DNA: TGTGCCAGCAGCTTGGAACAGTCCTACGAGCAGTACTTC.